This T cell receptor beta chain was captured by sequencing in a study of T cell responses to AZD1222 COVID-19 vaccine. The data were produced by immunoSEQ multiplex PCR, yet TCRdb's version contains in-frame clones alone and is incomplete. The sample has roughly 110,000 clones; roughly 90% are singletons. Findings of the study overall: Along spike, vaccine-associated CD4 TCRs were found throughout, with dominance at 160-218 and 743-854.

The CDR3 covers 15 residues. V dropped 0 bases and J dropped 6 bases, with 15 bases sitting between them. CDR1 and CDR2 (germline): SGHRS, YFSETQ. A note on this clone: Its cognate antigen is unknown.

The source is an adult in good health. The source material was peripheral blood, sampled on day 0 of AZD1222 vaccination. The chain has TRBV5-1 and TRBJ1-1; D is undetermined. CDR3 coding DNA: TGCGCCAGCAGCTTGGCCAGTTACATCCCCGCTGAAGCTTTCTTT. This sequence encodes CASSLASYIPAEAFF.